Sequencing of this T cell receptor beta chain was carried out in a study of cytomegalovirus exposure and HLA in healthy donors. The overall study: One earlier analysis, a look at about 179 million T cells, found some 110 million unique TCR beta sequences.

CDR3 length: 15 residues. CDR1 SEHNR and CDR2 FQNEAQ come from the germline V gene (reference sequence). V was pared by 3 bases and J by 6 bases, with 17 bases between. Study-wide findings and caveats: Later work found that TCR association rates differed between HLA loci; DRB1 had the most and HLA-C the fewest.

Vbeta (60) and Jbeta (13) primers were used in the PCR. Per the study methods: Later analysis identified 88 million or so unique TCR beta chains, 9 million to 13 million shared. Assay used: immunoSEQ multiplex PCR; TCRdb lists only in-frame clones, some missing. V and J calls and clone size follow that table, whereas D and trimming were derived from the DNA. This sample contains 180,000 or so clones. Of note for this clone: Its antigen is unidentified.

The chain employs TRBV7-9 and TRBJ1-1, with D maybe TRBD1 (6 bases). Sequenced sample: PBMCs. This clonotype was obtained from a woman between 18 and 30 years old in good health and CMV-seropositive. Here the CDR3 DNA reads TGTGCCAGCAGCTTCCAACAGGGCCTTACTTCTGAAGCTTTCTTT. Translation: CASSFQQGLTSEAFF.